In its sample, the clone carrying this TCR beta chain was seen once. This sample stems from a study of blood T cell repertoires in COVID-19. Looking at the study overall: The cDNA or gDNA used as material had been derived from T cells, B-cell-depleted T cells, or PBMCs.

Recovered status in Cohort 3 required two negative PCRs, clearance, or symptom resolution. The CDR3 has 15 amino acids. Per germline, CDR1 MGHRA and CDR2 YSYEKL. V was shortened by 1 base and J by 2 bases, with 11 bases between the two germline ends. Produced via immunoSEQ multiplex PCR; TCRdb's table is partial and in-frame only. This sample has around 470,000 clones; 90% occur once, and the top ten carry less than 0.75%. The TCR was taken from a man between 18 and 29 years old who had recovered from COVID-19. The specimen sequenced was PBMCs or T cells enriched from blood (not recorded which). The chain couples TRBV4-1 to TRBJ1-1; D is unclear. The CDR3 nucleotides are TGCGCCAGCAGCCAAGCGGGAGTTTTCAACACTGAAGCTTTCTTT. Translation gives CASSQAGVFNTEAFF.